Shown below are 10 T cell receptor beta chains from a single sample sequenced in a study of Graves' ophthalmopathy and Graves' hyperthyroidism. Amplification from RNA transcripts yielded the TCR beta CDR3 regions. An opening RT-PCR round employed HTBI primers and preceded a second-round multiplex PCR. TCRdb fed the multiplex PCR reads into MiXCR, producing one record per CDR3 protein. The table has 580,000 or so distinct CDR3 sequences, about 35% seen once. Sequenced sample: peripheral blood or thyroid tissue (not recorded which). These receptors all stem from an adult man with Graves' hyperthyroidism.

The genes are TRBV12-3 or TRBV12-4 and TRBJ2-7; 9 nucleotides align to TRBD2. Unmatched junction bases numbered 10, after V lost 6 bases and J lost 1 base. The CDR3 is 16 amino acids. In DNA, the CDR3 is TGTGCCAGCAGCTCCCTCCTAGCGGGGCCGTCCTACGAGCAGTACTTC. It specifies CASSSLLAGPSYEQYF.

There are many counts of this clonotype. Written as DNA, the CDR3 is TGTGCCACCAGTGATTTATGGCAGAACCAAGAGACCCAGTACTTC. Its translation: CATSDLWQNQETQYF. J is TRBJ2-5 and V is TRBV24-1; the D is unclear. The CDR3 consists of 15 residues. Germline V gene sequence: CDR1 KGHDR, CDR2 SFDVKD. Between the trimmed V and J ends, which lost 1 base and 0 bases, there was a span of 8 bases.

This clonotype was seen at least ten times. The CDR3 DNA reads as TGTGCCAGCAGCTTGACAGGGGCTTTCTACGAGCAGTACTTC. Protein sequence: CASSLTGAFYEQYF. J is TRBJ2-7 and V is TRBV6-5, with TRBD1 identical over 8 bases. The J segment lost 3 bases and the V segment lost 6 bases, leaving 7 bases of the junction unmatched. Germline V gives CDR1 MNHEY, CDR2 SVGAGI. CDR3 length equals 14 residues.

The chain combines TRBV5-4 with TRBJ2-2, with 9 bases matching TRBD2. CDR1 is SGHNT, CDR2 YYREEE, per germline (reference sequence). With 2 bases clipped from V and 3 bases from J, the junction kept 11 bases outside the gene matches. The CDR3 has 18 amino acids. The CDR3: CASSFSGAGGPDTGELFF. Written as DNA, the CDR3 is TGTGCCAGCAGCTTCTCAGGTGCGGGAGGGCCGGACACCGGGGAGCTGTTTTTT.

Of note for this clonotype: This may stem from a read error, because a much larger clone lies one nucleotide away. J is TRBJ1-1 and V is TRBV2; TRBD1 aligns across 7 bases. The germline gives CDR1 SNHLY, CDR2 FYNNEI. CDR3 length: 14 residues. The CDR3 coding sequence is TGTGCCTGCAGCTCTCCGACAGGGTGGACTGAAGCTTTCTTT. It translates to CACSSPTGWTEAFF.

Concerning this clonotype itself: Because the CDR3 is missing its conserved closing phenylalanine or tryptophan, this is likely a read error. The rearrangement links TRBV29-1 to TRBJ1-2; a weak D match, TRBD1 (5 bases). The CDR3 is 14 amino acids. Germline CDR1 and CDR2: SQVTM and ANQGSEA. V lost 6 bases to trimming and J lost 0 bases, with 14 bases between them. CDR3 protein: CSVASGEANYGYTL. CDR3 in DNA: TGCAGCGTGGCTTCGGGGGAAGCTAACTATGGCTACACCCTC.

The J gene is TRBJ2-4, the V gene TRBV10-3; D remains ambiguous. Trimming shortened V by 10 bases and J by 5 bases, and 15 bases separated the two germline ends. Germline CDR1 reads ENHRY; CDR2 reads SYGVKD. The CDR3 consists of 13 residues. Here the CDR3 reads CASSSGPQNIQYF. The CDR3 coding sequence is TGTGCCAGCAGCTCCGGGCCCCAAAACATTCAGTACTTC.

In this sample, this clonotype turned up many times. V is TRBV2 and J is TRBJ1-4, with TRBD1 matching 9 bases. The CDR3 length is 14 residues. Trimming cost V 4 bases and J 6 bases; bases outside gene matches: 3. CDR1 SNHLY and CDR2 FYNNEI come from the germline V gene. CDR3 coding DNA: TGTGCCAGCAGTGGAGGACAGGGGTATGAAAAACTGTTTTTT. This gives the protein CASSGGQGYEKLFF.

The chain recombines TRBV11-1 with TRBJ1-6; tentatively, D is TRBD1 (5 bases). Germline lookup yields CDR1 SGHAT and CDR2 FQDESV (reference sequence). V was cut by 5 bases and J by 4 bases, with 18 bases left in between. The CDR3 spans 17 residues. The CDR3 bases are TGTGCCAGCAGCAACCCGGTTGAGGGGCAGTATAATTCACCCCTCCACTTT. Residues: CASSNPVEGQYNSPLHF.

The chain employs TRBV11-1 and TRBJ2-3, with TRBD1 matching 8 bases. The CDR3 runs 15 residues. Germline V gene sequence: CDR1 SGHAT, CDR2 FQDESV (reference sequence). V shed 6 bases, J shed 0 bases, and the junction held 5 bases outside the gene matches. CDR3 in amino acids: CASRRRQGSTDTQYF. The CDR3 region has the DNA TGTGCCAGCAGACGACGACAGGGGAGCACAGATACGCAGTATTTT.